This TCR beta chain appears in the sequencing data of a study of T cell responses to AZD1222 COVID-19 vaccine. Study-level results: Distributed over spike, vaccine-associated CD4 TCRs predominated at 160-218 and 743-854. Donors were mostly white British, more females; clonal diversity possibly underestimated.

Data came from immunoSEQ multiplex PCR; TCRdb stores just in-frame clones and leaves some out. In the table there are about 110,000 clones, about 94% of which are singletons. Comments on this clone: Its specificity is not known.

This clonotype originated in an adult who received the AZD1222 COVID-19 vaccine. Specimen: peripheral blood, collected 28 days after the second AZD1222 dose.

The CDR3, as DNA: TGCACCAGCAGCCAAGGCCCCTACGACAGGGGCCTGTCCTACGAGCAGTACTTC. Protein sequence: CTSSQGPYDRGLSYEQYF. The chain has TRBV1 and TRBJ2-7; no check of the table's D call, TRBD1, against the DNA was made. TRBV1 is annotated as a pseudogene. The CDR3 length is 18 residues.